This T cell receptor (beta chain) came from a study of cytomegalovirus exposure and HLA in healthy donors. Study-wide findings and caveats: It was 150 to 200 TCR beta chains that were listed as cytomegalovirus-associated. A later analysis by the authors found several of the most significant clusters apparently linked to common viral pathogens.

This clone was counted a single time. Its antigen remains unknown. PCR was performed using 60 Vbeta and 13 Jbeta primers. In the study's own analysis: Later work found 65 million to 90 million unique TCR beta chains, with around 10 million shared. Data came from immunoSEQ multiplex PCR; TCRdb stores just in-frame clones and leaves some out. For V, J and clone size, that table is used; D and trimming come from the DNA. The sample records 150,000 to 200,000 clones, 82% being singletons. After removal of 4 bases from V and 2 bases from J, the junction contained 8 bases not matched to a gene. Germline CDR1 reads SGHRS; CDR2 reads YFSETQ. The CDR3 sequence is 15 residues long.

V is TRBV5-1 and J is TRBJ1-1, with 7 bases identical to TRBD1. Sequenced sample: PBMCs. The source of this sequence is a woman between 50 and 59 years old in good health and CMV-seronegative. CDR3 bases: TGCGCCAGCAGCCAACACCGGGACAGTAACACTGAAGCTTTCTTT. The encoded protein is CASSQHRDSNTEAFF. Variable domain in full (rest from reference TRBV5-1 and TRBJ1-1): KAGVTQTPRYLIKTRGQQVTLSCSPISGHRSVSWYQQTPGQGLQFLFEYFSETQRNKGNFPGRFSGRQFSNSRSEMNVSTLELGDSALYLCASSQHRDSNTEAFFGQGTRLTVV.